These 22 T cell receptor beta chains originate from one sample sequenced in a study of T cells after yellow fever vaccination. TCRdb re-analysed the 5' RACE reads in MiXCR, keeping a single row per CDR3 protein. The sample holds some 300,000 distinct CDR3 sequences, around 8.1% seen once. The input for sequencing was PBMCs, taken more than 40 days after the first yellow fever vaccination. These receptors all stem from a man aged 18 to 30 who received the YFV17D yellow fever vaccine.

This clonotype has a handful of counts. The junction differs from germline at one of its ends, possibly a read error. The rearrangement links TRBV4-1 to TRBJ2-1; D is possibly TRBD2 (6 bases). CDR1 and CDR2 from the germline V gene are MGHRA and YSYEKL. The CDR3 contains 14 residues. CDR3 sequence: CASSQRDSHNEQFF. CDR3 nucleotides: TGCGCCAGCAGCCAAAGGGACTCCCACAATGAGCAGTTCTTC.

The V gene is TRBV3-1, the J gene TRBJ2-3, with 9 bases fitting TRBD1. Per germline, CDR1 LGHDT and CDR2 YNNKEL (reference sequence). The CDR3 sequence is 15 residues long. Trimming took 4 bases from V and 4 from J; bases not matched to a gene: 6. The CDR3 loop reads CASSPGTGRADTQYF. The CDR3 DNA is TGTGCCAGCAGCCCTGGGACAGGGAGGGCAGATACGCAGTATTTT.

This rearrangement joins TRBV4-3 to TRBJ2-4, with D hard to call. This CDR3 contains 16 residues. Per germline, CDR1 LGHNA and CDR2 YSLEER. V gave up 0 bases and J gave up 9 bases, with 18 bases separating them. The CDR3 sequence: CASSQDGSFLRSIQYF. CDR3 nucleotide sequence: TGCGCCAGCAGCCAAGATGGCAGCTTTCTTCGGAGCATTCAGTACTTC.

This chain links TRBV7-3 with TRBJ1-6; TRBD1 is a possible D gene (6 bases). V was clipped by 1 base and J by 9 bases, with 37 bases between them. Germline loops: CDR1 SGHTA, CDR2 FQGTGA. The CDR3 loop spans 23 amino acids. This CDR3 reads CASSLKVCWRTAHYWAYGSPLHF. In nucleotides, the CDR3 is TGTGCCAGCAGCTTAAAGGTGTGTTGGCGGACAGCCCATTATTGGGCCTATGGTTCACCCCTCCACTTT.

The chain couples TRBV5-8 to TRBJ1-2; maybe TRBD1 (5 bases). V lost 4 bases to trimming and J lost 1 base, with 14 bases between them. The germline gives CDR1 SGHTS, CDR2 YDEGEE. The CDR3 spans 15 residues. The CDR3 sequence is CASSRAGVLNYGYTF. The CDR3, as DNA: TGTGCCAGCAGCCGGGCGGGGGTCCTTAACTATGGCTACACCTTC.

This chain joins TRBV5-1 and TRBJ1-1; D unresolved. V lost 0 bases and J lost 1, with 10 bases in between. Germline V gene data show CDR1 as SGHRS and CDR2 as YFSETQ. The CDR3 has 15 residues. Here the CDR3 reads CASSLGQAANTEAFF. The DNA for the CDR3 is TGCGCCAGCAGCTTGGGGCAGGCGGCGAACACTGAAGCTTTCTTT.

In its sample, this clonotype was seen a few times. The chain has TRBV4-1 and TRBJ2-7, with D unresolved. The CDR3 is 14 amino acids. CDR1 MGHRA and CDR2 YSYEKL come from the germline V gene. Trimming removed 1 base at V and 3 bases at J, with 10 bases between. DNA of the CDR3: TGCGCCAGCAGCCAAGTTCATTTTGTCTACGAGCAGTACTTC. It specifies CASSQVHFVYEQYF.

Points on this clonotype: Compared with germline, one end of the junction differs, possibly owing to a read error. The rearrangement uses TRBV6-1 and TRBJ1-1; D is unresolved. The CDR3 totals 14 residues. The germline gives CDR1 MNHNS, CDR2 SASEGT. The CDR3 DNA sequence: TGTGCCAGCGTACCCCGGGAGGCAAACACTGAAGCTCTCTTT. The encoded protein is CASVPREANTEALF.

The V call is TRBV7-2, the J call TRBJ2-5, with D possibly TRBD1 on 6 matching bases. Germline values: CDR1 SGHTA, CDR2 FQGNSA. V lost 5 bases, J lost 2 bases, and 12 bases lay in between. The CDR3 loop spans 14 amino acids. Here the CDR3 reads CASSTLRGQETQYF. The CDR3 nucleotides are TGTGCCAGCAGCACCCTAAGGGGGCAAGAGACCCAGTACTTC.

The chain recombines TRBV5-1 with TRBJ1-1; possibly TRBD1 for D (6 bases). The CDR3 spans 17 residues. The V gene's germline CDR1 is SGHRS and CDR2 YFSETQ. V lost 0 bases, J lost 3 bases, and 18 bases lay in between. The CDR3 reads CASSLAFRGSGYTEAFF. The CDR3 DNA follows: TGCGCCAGCAGCTTGGCTTTCAGGGGCTCGGGGTACACTGAAGCTTTCTTT. Full variable domain (rest looked up from reference TRBV5-1 and TRBJ1-1): KAGVTQTPRYLIKTRGQQVTLSCSPISGHRSVSWYQQTPGQGLQFLFEYFSETQRNKGNFPGRFSGRQFSNSRSEMNVSTLELGDSALYLCASSLAFRGSGYTEAFFGQGTRLTVV.

The chain couples TRBV7-2 to TRBJ1-1; D call uncertain. The CDR3 spans 13 residues. Trimming took off 2 bases at V and 11 bases at J, with 15 bases between the two ends. Germline V gives CDR1 SGHTA, CDR2 FQGNSA. CDR3 coding DNA: TGTGCCAGCAGCTTACCAGGCTGGGGTTTCGCTTTCTTT. Translation: CASSLPGWGFAFF.

The chain has TRBV15 and TRBJ2-3; no firm D call. The V end lost 0 bases, the J end lost 9 bases, and 16 bases lay between the germline ends. Germline CDR1 reads LNHNV; CDR2 reads YYDKDF (reference sequence). CDR3 length: 15 residues. The CDR3 spells CATSRDRGPSGTQYF. The CDR3 nucleotides are TGTGCCACCAGCAGAGACCGAGGACCTAGTGGGACGCAGTATTTT.

J is TRBJ1-5 and V is TRBV21-1. TRBV21-1 constitutes a pseudogene. There are 15 residues in the CDR3. CDR3 bases: TGTGCCAGCAGAATTGTAATCTTAGGGAATCAGCCCCAGCATTTT. It specifies CASRIVILGNQPQHF.

This chain links TRBV5-1 with TRBJ1-1, with 9 bases that match TRBD1. The CDR3 extends over 12 amino acids. V lost 4 bases, J lost 7 bases, and 2 bases stayed unmatched. CDR1 is SGHRS, CDR2 YFSETQ, per germline. CDR3 sequence (DNA): TGCGCCAGCAGCGGACAGGGGTTTGAAGCTTTCTTT. Protein product: CASSGQGFEAFF.

The sample holds a few counts of this clonotype. The CDR3 sequence: CASSNHGTEYGYTF. The CDR3 DNA is TGTGCCAGCAGTAACCACGGGACAGAATATGGCTACACCTTC. The genes are TRBV12-3 or TRBV12-4 and TRBJ1-2; the match to TRBD1 covers 7 bases. The ends lost 5 bases at V and 5 bases at J; junction bases unmatched: 8. The CDR3 extends over 14 amino acids.

The gene calls are TRBV29-1 and TRBJ1-4, with D uncertain. Germline V gene data show CDR1 as SQVTM and CDR2 as ANQGSEA. V dropped 5 bases and J dropped 8 bases, with 12 bases sitting between them. This CDR3 region has 12 residues. CDR3 in amino acids: CSVQPDGEKLFF. CDR3 bases: TGCAGCGTTCAGCCAGATGGGGAAAAACTGTTTTTT.

The V and J genes are TRBV18 and TRBJ2-7; D is undetermined. CDR3 size: 14 residues. From germline, CDR1 is KGHSH and CDR2 LQKENI. V was cut by 4 bases and J by 3 bases, with 13 bases left in between. The CDR3: CASSQRAARYEQYF. CDR3 coding DNA: TGTGCCAGCTCACAAAGGGCAGCGCGCTACGAGCAGTACTTC.

CDR3 loop: CASSLQGRGEYQETQYF. The CDR3 nucleotides read TGTGCCAGCAGCCTCCAGGGAAGGGGGGAGTACCAAGAGACCCAGTACTTC. The chain joins TRBV7-2 to TRBJ2-5; D might be TRBD1 or TRBD2, each matching 6 bases. The ends were cut back, 5 bases at V and 0 bases at J, with 19 bases in the middle. Germline V CDR1 and CDR2: SGHTA, FQGNSA. The length of the CDR3 is 17 residues.

The CDR3: CSARYNAGPINEQFF. CDR3 nucleotide sequence: TGCAGTGCTAGATATAATGCGGGGCCCATCAATGAGCAGTTCTTC. J is TRBJ2-1 and V is TRBV20-1, with D maybe TRBD2 (6 bases). Trimming cost V 2 bases and J 6 bases, with 17 bases left between them. CDR1 is DFQATT and CDR2 is SNEGSKA in the germline V gene (reference sequence). The length of the CDR3 is 15 residues.

The chain combines TRBV6-2 or TRBV6-3 with TRBJ2-3; a possible D gene is TRBD2 (5 bases). CDR1 and CDR2 (germline): MNHEY, SVGEGT. The V end lost 7 bases, the J end lost 0 bases, and 11 bases lay between the germline ends. The CDR3 is made up of 14 amino acids. The CDR3 here is CASITRESTDTQYF. DNA for the CDR3: TGTGCCAGCATAACCCGGGAAAGCACAGATACGCAGTATTTT.

Many counts were recorded for this clonotype. The V gene is TRBV5-1, the J gene TRBJ1-1; TRBD1 is a possible D gene (5 bases). The CDR3 covers 15 residues. V was clipped by 0 bases and J by 0 bases, with 9 bases between them. CDR1 is SGHRS and CDR2 is YFSETQ in the germline V gene. The CDR3 region has the DNA TGCGCCAGCAGCTTGGCGGCAGGGATGAACACTGAAGCTTTCTTT. Its protein is CASSLAAGMNTEAFF. The variable domain in full, completed from reference TRBV5-1 and TRBJ1-1, reads KAGVTQTPRYLIKTRGQQVTLSCSPISGHRSVSWYQQTPGQGLQFLFEYFSETQRNKGNFPGRFSGRQFSNSRSEMNVSTLELGDSALYLCASSLAAGMNTEAFFGQGTRLTVV.

This clonotype was seen only a few times. This chain uses TRBV12-3 or TRBV12-4 with TRBJ1-2, with D unresolved. CDR3 size: 13 residues. V was shortened by 2 bases and J by 3 bases, with 7 bases between the two germline ends. The CDR3 reads CASSLIVHYGYTF. The CDR3 DNA sequence: TGTGCCAGCAGTTTAATTGTCCACTATGGCTACACCTTC.